These 28 T cell receptor beta chains originate from one sample sequenced in a study of T cell changes during pregnancy in multiple sclerosis. This table comes from immunoSEQ multiplex PCR, and its TCRdb copy is limited to in-frame clones, with some not included. The sample includes some 87,000 clones, more than 80% of them seen just once. The specimen comprised CD4+ T cells from peripheral blood mononuclear cells, sampled before pregnancy. These receptors all stem from a female donor with multiple sclerosis, enrolled in a pregnancy study.

J is TRBJ2-2 and V is TRBV6-6, with D tentatively TRBD2 (6 bases). V was trimmed by 8 bases and J by 0 bases, leaving 10 bases between them. The CDR3 sequence is 14 residues long. The germline CDR1 and CDR2 sequences are MNHNY and SVGAGI (reference sequence). The CDR3 here is CASLWDSNTGELFF. The CDR3 coding sequence is TGTGCCAGCCTCTGGGACTCGAACACCGGGGAGCTGTTTTTT.

The rearrangement uses TRBV19 and TRBJ2-1, with TRBD2 matching 9 bases. The CDR3 extends over 17 amino acids. After removal of 3 bases from V and 0 bases from J, the junction contained 6 bases not matched to a gene. Germline V gene lookup returns CDR1 LNHDA and CDR2 SQIVND (reference sequence). This CDR3 reads CASSIRSGRGSYNEQFF. The CDR3 DNA is TGTGCCAGTAGTATTCGTAGCGGGAGAGGCTCCTACAATGAGCAGTTCTTC. Variable domain in full (rest from reference TRBV19 and TRBJ2-1): DGGITQSPKYLFRKEGQNVTLSCEQNLNHDAMYWYRQDPGQGLRLIYYSQIVNDFQKGDIAEGYSVSREKKESFPLTVTSAQKNPTAFYLCASSIRSGRGSYNEQFFGPGTRLTVL.

This clone came up a few times. The rearrangement links TRBV5-1 to TRBJ1-1; D call uncertain. This CDR3 is 11 amino acids long. The V end was cut by 5 bases, the J end by 2 bases, with 4 bases between. Germline V lookup: CDR1 SGHRS, CDR2 YFSETQ. The CDR3 sequence is CASSTNTEAFF. Written as DNA, the CDR3 is TGCGCCAGCAGTACTAACACTGAAGCTTTCTTT.

This clone was observed once. The chain recombines TRBV6-5 with TRBJ1-3; D remains ambiguous. The CDR3 is made up of 11 amino acids. CDR1 is MNHEY, CDR2 SVGAGI, per germline. V shed 4 bases and J shed 9 bases, with 7 bases lying between them. This chain's CDR3 is CASSWASTIYF. CDR3 DNA: TGTGCCAGCAGTTGGGCGAGCACCATATATTTT.

V is TRBV18 and J is TRBJ2-1; TRBD1 matches at 9 bases. This CDR3 has 14 amino acids. The germline V gene has CDR1 KGHSH and CDR2 LQKENI. V shed 3 bases and J 4 bases; nucleotides not matched to a gene: 1. The CDR3 reads CASSPTGGYNEQFF. DNA of the CDR3: TGTGCCAGCTCACCGACAGGGGGGTACAATGAGCAGTTCTTC. Based on the CDR3 plus reference TRBV18 and TRBJ2-1, the full variable domain is NAGVMQNPRHLVRRRGQEARLRCSPMKGHSHVYWYRQLPEEGLKFMVYLQKENIIDESGMPKERFSAEFPKEGPSILRIQQVVRGDSAAYFCASSPTGGYNEQFFGPGTRLTVL.

This chain uses TRBV27 with TRBJ1-6, with a weak D call TRBD1 (6 bases). With 0 bases removed from V and 10 bases from J, the gap between germline ends came to 25 bases. CDR1 and CDR2 from the germline V gene are MNHEY and SMNVEV (reference sequence). CDR3 size: 19 residues. CDR3: CASSLSGREALTGSSPLHF. In nucleotides, the CDR3 is TGTGCCAGCAGTTTATCGGGTCGGGAGGCCCTAACAGGGTCCTCACCCCTCCACTTT.

This chain links TRBV28 with TRBJ1-1; 7 positions match TRBD1. Per germline, CDR1 MDHEN and CDR2 SYDVKM. Trimming at V came to 6 bases and at J to 4 bases, leaving 8 bases not matched to a gene. This CDR3 region has 14 residues. The CDR3: CASRTDRASTEAFF. The CDR3 coding sequence is TGTGCCAGCAGGACCGACAGGGCGAGCACTGAAGCTTTCTTT.

The gene calls are TRBV5-1 and TRBJ1-2; 8 bases are shared with TRBD1. This CDR3 comprises 15 residues. The ends lost 2 bases at V and 4 bases at J; junction bases unmatched: 7. Germline V gene lookup returns CDR1 SGHRS and CDR2 YFSETQ. The DNA of the CDR3 is TGCGCCAGCAGCTTTCGGACAGGGTCGAGCTATGGCTACACCTTC. It translates to CASSFRTGSSYGYTF.

V is TRBV19 and J is TRBJ1-5; 10 positions agree with TRBD1. Unmatched junction bases numbered 11, after V lost 3 bases and J lost 0 bases. From germline, CDR1 is LNHDA and CDR2 SQIVND (reference sequence). The CDR3 runs 19 residues. The CDR3 reads CASSMEIGQGVYSNQPQHF. CDR3 bases: TGTGCCAGTAGTATGGAAATCGGACAGGGGGTTTATAGCAATCAGCCCCAGCATTTT.

This chain uses TRBV9 with TRBJ1-1, with 8 bases that match TRBD1. The V gene end was trimmed by 4 bases and the J gene end by 4 bases; junction bases not matched to a gene: 15. The germline gives CDR1 SGDLS, CDR2 YYNGEE. The CDR3 runs to 17 residues. CDR3 amino acids: CASSPQRGGQGFTEAFF. The CDR3 DNA follows: TGTGCCAGCAGCCCCCAGCGGGGTGGACAGGGCTTCACTGAAGCTTTCTTT.

The rearrangement links TRBV28 to TRBJ2-1, with D perhaps TRBD1 (5 bases). This CDR3 contains 15 residues. V lost 3 bases, J lost 5 bases, and 14 bases lay in between. Per germline, CDR1 MDHEN and CDR2 SYDVKM. CDR3 coding DNA: TGTGCCAGCAGTTTCCCAGGGATCAGCGACAATGAGCAGTTCTTC. Amino acids: CASSFPGISDNEQFF. The entire variable domain, with the rest obtained from reference TRBV28 and TRBJ2-1, is as follows: DVKVTQSSRYLVKRTGEKVFLECVQDMDHENMFWYRQDPGLGLRLIYFSYDVKMKEKGDIPEGYSVSREKKERFSLILESASTNQTSMYLCASSFPGISDNEQFFGPGTRLTVL.

The chain joins TRBV28 to TRBJ1-4; 8 bases align to TRBD1. There are 15 residues in the CDR3. Per germline, CDR1 MDHEN and CDR2 SYDVKM. Trimming took 6 bases from V and 8 from J; bases not matched to a gene: 11. The CDR3 reads CASRRGQGFREKLFF. The CDR3 nucleotides read TGTGCCAGCAGGAGAGGACAGGGCTTTCGCGAAAAACTGTTTTTT.

V and J are TRBV19 and TRBJ1-5, with D possibly matching TRBD1 (5 bases). Trimming shortened V by 3 bases and J by 2 bases, and 14 bases separated the two germline ends. The CDR3 totals 16 residues. Looked up from germline, CDR1 is LNHDA and CDR2 is SQIVND (reference sequence). For the CDR3, the DNA is TGTGCCAGTAGTATGGAGGGGAGAGGTGGCAATCAGCCCCAGCATTTT. Translated: CASSMEGRGGNQPQHF.

The chain has TRBV28 and TRBJ2-1, with D tentatively TRBD2 (7 bases). CDR1 MDHEN and CDR2 SYDVKM come from the germline V gene. The CDR3 contains 14 residues. V lost 8 bases and J lost 9, with 20 bases in between. The CDR3 spells CASAGGGTRGEQFF. The CDR3 bases are TGTGCCAGCGCTGGGGGAGGGACCAGGGGTGAGCAGTTCTTC.

This rearrangement joins TRBV5-1 to TRBJ2-7; the match to TRBD2 covers 7 bases. The CDR3 loop spans 14 amino acids. Germline CDR1 SGHRS, CDR2 YFSETQ. With 4 bases clipped from V and 3 bases from J, the junction kept 7 bases outside the gene matches. The CDR3 is CASSLSSGYYEQYF. CDR3 in DNA: TGCGCCAGCAGCCTTTCTAGCGGTTACTACGAGCAGTACTTC.

This chain connects TRBV2 to TRBJ1-2; TRBD1 aligns across 11 bases. Germline values: CDR1 SNHLY, CDR2 FYNNEI. The CDR3 runs to 20 residues. The trim removed 0 bases at V and 2 bases at J, leaving 14 bases unmatched. In DNA, the CDR3 is TGTGCCAGCAGTGAAGCGCTCCAGGTTGTTGGGGACAGGGGGAACTATGGCTACACCTTC. It yields the protein CASSEALQVVGDRGNYGYTF.

This chain connects TRBV6-5 to TRBJ1-3; D may be TRBD1 (6 bases). The CDR3 covers 15 residues. The germline gives CDR1 MNHEY, CDR2 SVGAGI. Trimming shortened V by 0 bases and J by 4 bases, and 10 bases separated the two germline ends. CDR3 in DNA: TGTGCCAGCAGTTACTCCCCCGGACAGGGAAACACCATATATTTT. Its translation is CASSYSPGQGNTIYF.

CDR3 DNA sequence: TGTGCCAGCTCACCCGCGGGACTAGCGGGAGGGAATGAGCAGTTCTTC. It is translated as CASSPAGLAGGNEQFF. The chain uses TRBV18 and TRBJ2-1, with 16 positions matching TRBD2. The CDR3 runs 16 residues. V lost 3 bases and J lost 7; bases outside the gene matches: 3. Per the germline V gene, CDR1 is KGHSH and CDR2 is LQKENI.

This clone has just one count. The chain combines TRBV7-3 with TRBJ2-1; 10 nucleotides line up with TRBD2. The CDR3 is made up of 16 amino acids. Looked up from germline, CDR1 is SGHTA and CDR2 is FQGTGA. V lost 3 bases to trimming and J lost 10 bases; unmatched junction nucleotides: 12. The CDR3 loop is CASSFLSGGAPSEQFF. CDR3 DNA sequence: TGTGCCAGCAGCTTCCTGAGCGGGGGGGCCCCATCAGAGCAGTTCTTC.

This chain uses TRBV28 with TRBJ2-1; perhaps TRBD2 as D (7 bases). V dropped 3 bases and J dropped 7 bases, with 10 bases sitting between them. The CDR3 has 13 amino acids. Germline values: CDR1 MDHEN, CDR2 SYDVKM. In nucleotides, the CDR3 is TGTGCCAGCAGTTTTGCGGGGGCGAATGAGCAGTTCTTC. Translating gives CASSFAGANEQFF.

The chain uses TRBV6-1 and TRBJ2-1; a weak D match, TRBD1 (6 bases). Trimming shortened V by 5 bases and J by 4 bases, and 12 bases separated the two germline ends. Looked up from germline, CDR1 is MNHNS and CDR2 is SASEGT. This CDR3 has 14 amino acids. DNA for the CDR3: TGTGCCAGCAGTTCCGGGACACAATACAATGAGCAGTTCTTC. Translating gives CASSSGTQYNEQFF.

This clone was seen more than once but under ten times. The chain employs TRBV2 and TRBJ2-1, with 8 positions matching TRBD2. CDR1 and CDR2 from the germline V gene are SNHLY and FYNNEI. V was pared by 3 bases and J by 8 bases, with 9 bases of the junction left unmatched. This CDR3 has 15 amino acids. The CDR3 DNA is TGTGCCAGCAGTGATGGTAGCGGGGTCCCTGATGAGCAGTTCTTC. It is translated as CASSDGSGVPDEQFF. Complete variable domain (other parts from reference TRBV2 and TRBJ2-1): EPEVTQTPSHQVTQMGQEVILRCVPISNHLYFYWYRQILGQKVEFLVSFYNNEISEKSEIFDDQFSVERPDGSNFTLKIRSTKLEDSAMYFCASSDGSGVPDEQFFGPGTRLTVL.

This clone has just one count. The chain combines TRBV7-8 with TRBJ1-1; D not resolved. CDR3 length: 12 amino acids. Germline V gene lookup returns CDR1 SGHVS and CDR2 FQNEAQ. V dropped 3 bases and J dropped 4 bases, with 6 bases sitting between them. The CDR3 spells CASSLGVTEAFF. In nucleotides, the CDR3 is TGTGCCAGCAGCTTGGGCGTCACTGAAGCTTTCTTT.

The rearrangement joins TRBV7-8 to TRBJ1-3; D is undetermined. Germline-derived CDR1 and CDR2 are SGHVS and FQNEAQ. Trimming took off 3 bases at V and 0 bases at J, with 6 bases between the two ends. The CDR3 runs to 14 residues. The CDR3, as DNA: TGTGCCAGCAGCTTGGGAGTCTCTGGAAACACCATATATTTT. Its translation is CASSLGVSGNTIYF.

The chain has TRBV11-2 and TRBJ2-2; D is unclear. V lost 3 bases, J lost 1 base, and 9 bases lay in between. Germline CDR1 is SGHAT and CDR2 is FQNNGV. This CDR3 contains 15 residues. The CDR3 sequence is CASSFAGLNTGELFF. CDR3 sequence (DNA): TGTGCCAGCAGCTTCGCAGGATTGAACACCGGGGAGCTGTTTTTT.

The chain couples TRBV6-5 to TRBJ1-1, with D maybe TRBD1 (6 bases). Trimming took off 6 bases at V and 0 bases at J, with 11 bases between the two ends. CDR1 and CDR2 from the germline V gene are MNHEY and SVGAGI. This CDR3 spans 14 amino acids. CDR3 in amino acids: CASRGAVMNTEAFF. CDR3 sequence (DNA): TGTGCCAGCAGGGGGGCGGTGATGAACACTGAAGCTTTCTTT.

V is TRBV7-2 and J is TRBJ1-3; 12 positions agree with TRBD1. V shed 3 bases and J 2 bases; nucleotides not matched to a gene: 5. Germline V lookup: CDR1 SGHTA, CDR2 FQGNSA. The CDR3 consists of 17 residues. Here the CDR3 reads CASSFHGTGGAGNTIYF. Written as DNA, the CDR3 is TGTGCCAGCAGCTTCCACGGGACAGGGGGCGCTGGAAACACCATATATTTT.

The chain is built from TRBV6-1 and TRBJ2-2; perhaps TRBD2 as D (6 bases). The V end was cut by 8 bases, the J end by 1 base, with 11 bases between. Germline values: CDR1 MNHNS, CDR2 SASEGT. The CDR3 is 14 residues long. The CDR3 reads CASGRTVNTGELFF. CDR3 in DNA: TGTGCCAGCGGGAGGACGGTGAACACCGGGGAGCTGTTTTTT.